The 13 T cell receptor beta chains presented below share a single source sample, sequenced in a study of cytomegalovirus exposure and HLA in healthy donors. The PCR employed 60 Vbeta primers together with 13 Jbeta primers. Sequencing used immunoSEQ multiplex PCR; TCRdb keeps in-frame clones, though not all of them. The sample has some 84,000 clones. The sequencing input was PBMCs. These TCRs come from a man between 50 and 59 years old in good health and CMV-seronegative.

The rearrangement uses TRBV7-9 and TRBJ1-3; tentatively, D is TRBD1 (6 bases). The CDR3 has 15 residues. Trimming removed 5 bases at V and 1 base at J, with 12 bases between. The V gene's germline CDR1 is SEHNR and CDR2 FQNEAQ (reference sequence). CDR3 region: CASSETGISGNTIYF. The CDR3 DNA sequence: TGTGCCAGCAGCGAGACAGGCATATCTGGAAACACCATATATTTT.

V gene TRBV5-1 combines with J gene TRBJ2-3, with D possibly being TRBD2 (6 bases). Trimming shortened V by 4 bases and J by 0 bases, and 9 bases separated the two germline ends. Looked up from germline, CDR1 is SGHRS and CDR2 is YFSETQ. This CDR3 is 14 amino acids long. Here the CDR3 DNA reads TGCGCCAGCAGCCGGAGGGTCAGCACAGATACGCAGTATTTT. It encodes CASSRRVSTDTQYF.

CDR3 DNA sequence: TGCGCCAGCAGCTTAGGTGACAGGTACCGAGACGAGCAGTACTTC. This encodes CASSLGDRYRDEQYF. The chain is built from TRBV5-1 and TRBJ2-7; possible D gene TRBD1, 6 bases. Germline V CDR1 and CDR2: SGHRS, YFSETQ. CDR3 size: 15 residues. The germline V and J ends were trimmed by 2 bases and 5 bases, with 17 bases remaining between them.

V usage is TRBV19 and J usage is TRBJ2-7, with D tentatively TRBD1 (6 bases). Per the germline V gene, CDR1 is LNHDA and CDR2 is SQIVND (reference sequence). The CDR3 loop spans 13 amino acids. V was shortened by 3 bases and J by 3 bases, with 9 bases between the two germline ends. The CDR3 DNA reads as TGTGCCAGTAGTATCGACAGGTACTACGAGCAGTACTTC. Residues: CASSIDRYYEQYF.

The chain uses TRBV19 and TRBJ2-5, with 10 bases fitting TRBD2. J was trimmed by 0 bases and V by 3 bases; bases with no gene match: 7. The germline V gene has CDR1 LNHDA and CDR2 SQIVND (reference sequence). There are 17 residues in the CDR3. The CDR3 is CASSIWSSGGYQETQYF. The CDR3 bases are TGTGCCAGTAGTATTTGGAGTAGCGGGGGGTACCAAGAGACCCAGTACTTC.

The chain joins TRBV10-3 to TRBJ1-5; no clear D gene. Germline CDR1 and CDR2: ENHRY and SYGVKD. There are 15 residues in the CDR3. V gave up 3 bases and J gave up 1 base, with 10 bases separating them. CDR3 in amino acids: CAISDGSKSNQPQHF. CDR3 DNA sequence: TGTGCCATCAGTGATGGGAGTAAAAGCAATCAGCCCCAGCATTTT.

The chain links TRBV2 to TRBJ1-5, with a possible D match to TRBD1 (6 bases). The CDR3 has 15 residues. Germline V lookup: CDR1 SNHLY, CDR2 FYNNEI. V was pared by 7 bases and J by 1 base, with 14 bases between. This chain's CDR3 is CASTPIGQSNQPQHF. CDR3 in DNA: TGTGCCAGCACCCCGATTGGACAGAGCAATCAGCCCCAGCATTTT.

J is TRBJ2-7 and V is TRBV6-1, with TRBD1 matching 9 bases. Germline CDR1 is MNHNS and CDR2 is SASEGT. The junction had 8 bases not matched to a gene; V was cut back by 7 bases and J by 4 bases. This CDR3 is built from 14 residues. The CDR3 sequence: CASTRTGADYEQYF. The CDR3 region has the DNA TGTGCCAGCACCCGGACAGGGGCGGATTACGAGCAGTACTTC.

In DNA, the CDR3 is TGTGCCTGGAGTGATCAGGGTGCGACTGAAGCTTTCTTT. Its translation is CAWSDQGATEAFF. The chain carries TRBV30 and TRBJ1-1; the D gene is possibly TRBD1 (5 bases). Per germline, CDR1 GTSNPN and CDR2 SVGIG (reference sequence). The CDR3 is 13 residues long. V lost 1 base to trimming and J lost 5 bases, with 11 bases between them.

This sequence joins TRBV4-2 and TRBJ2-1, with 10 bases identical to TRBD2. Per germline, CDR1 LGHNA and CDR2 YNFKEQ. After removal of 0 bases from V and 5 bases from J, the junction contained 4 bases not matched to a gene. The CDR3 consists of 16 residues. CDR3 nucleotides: TGTGCCAGCAGCCAAGACCCTAGCGGGGGCAACAATGAGCAGTTCTTC. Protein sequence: CASSQDPSGGNNEQFF.

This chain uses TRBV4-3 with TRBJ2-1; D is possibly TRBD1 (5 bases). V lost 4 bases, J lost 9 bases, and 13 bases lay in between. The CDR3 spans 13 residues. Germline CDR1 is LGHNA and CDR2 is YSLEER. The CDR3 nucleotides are TGCGCCAGCAGCCCAGTCCTAGACAGTGAGCAGTTCTTC. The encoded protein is CASSPVLDSEQFF.

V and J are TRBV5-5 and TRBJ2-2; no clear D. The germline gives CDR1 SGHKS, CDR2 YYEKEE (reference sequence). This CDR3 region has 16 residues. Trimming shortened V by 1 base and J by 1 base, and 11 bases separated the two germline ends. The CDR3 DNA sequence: TGTGCCAGCAGCTTGAATGGCGGCAAGAACACCGGGGAGCTGTTTTTT. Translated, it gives CASSLNGGKNTGELFF.

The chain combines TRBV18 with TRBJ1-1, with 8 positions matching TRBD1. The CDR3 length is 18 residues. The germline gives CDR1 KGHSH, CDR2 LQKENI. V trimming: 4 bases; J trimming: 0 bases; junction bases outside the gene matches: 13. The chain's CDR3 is CASSRDRSRPPMNTEAFF. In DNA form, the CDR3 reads TGTGCCAGCTCACGGGACAGGTCGCGGCCCCCAATGAACACTGAAGCTTTCTTT.